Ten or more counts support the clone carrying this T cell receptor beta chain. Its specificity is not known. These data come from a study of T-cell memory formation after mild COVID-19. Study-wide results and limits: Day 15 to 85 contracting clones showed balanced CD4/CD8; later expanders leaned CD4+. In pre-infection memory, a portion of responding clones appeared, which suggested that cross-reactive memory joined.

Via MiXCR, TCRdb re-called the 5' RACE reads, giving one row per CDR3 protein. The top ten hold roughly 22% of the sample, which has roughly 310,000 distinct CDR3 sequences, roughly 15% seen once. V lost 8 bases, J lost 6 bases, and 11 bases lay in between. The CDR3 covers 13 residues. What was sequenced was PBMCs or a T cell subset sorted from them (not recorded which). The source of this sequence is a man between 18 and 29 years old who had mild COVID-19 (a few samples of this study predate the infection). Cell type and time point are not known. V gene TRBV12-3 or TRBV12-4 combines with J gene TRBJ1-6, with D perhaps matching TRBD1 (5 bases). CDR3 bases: TGTGCCAGCGGAGGGACTGCTAATTCACCCCTCCACTTT. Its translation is CASGGTANSPLHF.